The next 24 T cell receptor beta chains were all read from a single sample in a study of blood T cell repertoires in COVID-19. Sequencing was performed with immunoSEQ multiplex PCR; in TCRdb, only in-frame clones are kept and a portion is missing. Of more than 140,000 clones detected, around 88% appear once; the ten largest clones hold less than 2%. Sequencing was done on a sample of peripheral blood. These receptor sequences come from a woman between 55 and 75 years old with acute or convalescent COVID-19.

The chain is built from TRBV15 and TRBJ1-5; D is perhaps TRBD1 (6 bases). The CDR3 is 14 residues long. The V end lost 3 bases, the J end lost 8 bases, and 14 bases lay between the germline ends. In germline, CDR1 is LNHNV, CDR2 YYDKDF (reference sequence). This CDR3 is CATSSRQAPEPQHF. The CDR3 DNA follows: TGTGCCACCAGCAGCAGACAGGCACCCGAGCCCCAGCATTTT.

This chain uses TRBV7-2 with TRBJ2-3; 9 nucleotides match TRBD1. The CDR3 has 15 amino acids. The germline CDR1 and CDR2 sequences are SGHTA and FQGNSA. V was clipped by 4 bases and J by 3 bases; unmatched bases: 5. CDR3 residues: CASSSDRGKTDTQYF. CDR3 nucleotides: TGTGCCAGCAGCTCCGACAGGGGGAAGACAGATACGCAGTATTTT. Drawing the rest from reference TRBV7-2 and TRBJ2-3, the complete variable domain is GAGVSQSPSNKVTEKGKDVELRCDPISGHTALYWYRQSLGQGLEFLIYFQGNSAPDKSGLPSDRFSAERTGGSVSTLTIQRTQQEDSAVYLCASSSDRGKTDTQYFGPGTRLTVL.

This chain connects TRBV4-1 to TRBJ1-5, with D possibly being TRBD1 (6 bases). V was cut by 0 bases and J by 7 bases, with 16 bases left in between. The CDR3 consists of 16 residues. CDR1 MGHRA and CDR2 YSYEKL come from the germline V gene. CDR3 residues: CASSQDLSGVRQPQHF. The CDR3 DNA sequence: TGCGCCAGCAGCCAAGATTTGTCAGGGGTCCGGCAGCCCCAGCATTTT.

CDR3 DNA: TGTGCCAGCTCACCCGCCGGGACAGGGGGGATCGAGCAGTACTTC. It encodes CASSPAGTGGIEQYF. The genes are TRBV18 and TRBJ2-7; 11 nucleotides align to TRBD1. Trimming at V came to 3 bases and at J to 6 bases, leaving 7 bases not matched to a gene. The CDR3 contains 15 residues. The V gene's germline CDR1 is KGHSH and CDR2 LQKENI.

This clone was observed a few times. The V and J genes are TRBV6-1 and TRBJ2-7; possibly TRBD2 for D (5 bases). The length of the CDR3 is 15 residues. Germline V gene data show CDR1 as MNHNS and CDR2 as SASEGT. V lost 2 bases and J 5 bases, leaving 16 bases between the germline ends. For the CDR3, the DNA is TGTGCCAGCAGTGAAAGTATGAGGGAGCGGAACGAGCAGTACTTC. It encodes CASSESMRERNEQYF.

The CDR3 sequence: CASSWRESGELFF. As DNA, the CDR3 is TGTGCCAGCAGCTGGAGGGAAAGCGGGGAGCTGTTTTTT. The gene calls are TRBV7-9 and TRBJ2-2; TRBD2 is a possible D gene (6 bases). The germline V and J ends were trimmed by 4 bases and 7 bases, with 10 bases remaining between them. Per the germline V gene, CDR1 is SEHNR and CDR2 is FQNEAQ (reference sequence). CDR3 length equals 13 residues.

The chain combines TRBV25-1 with TRBJ2-7; D is unclear. Trimming shortened V by 0 bases and J by 4 bases, and 10 bases separated the two germline ends. This CDR3 is built from 14 residues. Germline V CDR1 and CDR2: MGHDK, SYGVNS. The CDR3 loop is CASSEYEAIYEQYF. The CDR3, as DNA: TGTGCCAGCAGTGAATATGAGGCGATTTACGAGCAGTACTTC.

The chain links TRBV6-5 to TRBJ2-2; weak D call: TRBD1 (8 bases). The CDR3 is 14 amino acids. The V end was cut by 6 bases, the J end by 8 bases, with 16 bases between. CDR1 and CDR2 (germline): MNHEY, SVGAGI. CDR3 in amino acids: CASRQGGAEGELFF. The CDR3 nucleotides read TGTGCCAGCAGACAGGGGGGGGCCGAAGGGGAGCTGTTTTTT.

This rearrangement joins TRBV7-9 to TRBJ2-7, with TRBD1 matching 8 bases. Germline CDR1 SEHNR, CDR2 FQNEAQ (reference sequence). V gave up 5 bases and J gave up 6 bases; unmatched junction bases: 9. This CDR3 contains 14 residues. The CDR3 DNA sequence: TGTGCCAGCAGCCCGGGGACAGGTCTCGGCGAGCAGTACTTC. Translated, it gives CASSPGTGLGEQYF.

The chain links TRBV5-4 to TRBJ2-7, with 8 bases lining up with TRBD1. Germline loops: CDR1 SGHNT, CDR2 YYREEE (reference sequence). The CDR3 is made up of 13 amino acids. With V trimmed by 4 bases and J by 3 bases, 3 bases remained unmatched. The CDR3 protein is CASSKTGDYEQYF. CDR3 nucleotides: TGTGCCAGCAGCAAGACAGGGGACTACGAGCAGTACTTC.

This clone occurred a few times. The chain uses TRBV7-2 and TRBJ2-3; 10 nucleotides line up with TRBD1. In germline, CDR1 is SGHTA, CDR2 FQGNSA. J was trimmed by 4 bases and V by 1 base; bases with no gene match: 2. This CDR3 region has 15 residues. The CDR3 is CASSLGDRGADTQYF. In DNA form, the CDR3 reads TGTGCCAGCAGCTTAGGGGACAGGGGTGCAGATACGCAGTATTTT.

This sequence joins TRBV5-6 and TRBJ1-5; no clear D. CDR3 size: 13 residues. V lost 4 bases and J 5 bases, leaving 10 bases between the germline ends. Per the germline V gene, CDR1 is SGHDT and CDR2 is YYEEEE. CDR3 loop: CASSRGRDQPQHF. CDR3 coding DNA: TGTGCCAGCAGCCGCGGCAGAGATCAGCCCCAGCATTTT.

The chain has TRBV5-4 and TRBJ2-4, with a weak D call TRBD2 (5 bases). Trimming removed 4 bases at V and 1 base at J, with 9 bases between. CDR1 SGHNT and CDR2 YYREEE come from the germline V gene (reference sequence). CDR3 length: 14 residues. The CDR3 loop is CASSPRGAKNIQYF. The CDR3 DNA reads as TGTGCCAGCAGCCCCCGCGGGGCCAAAAACATTCAGTACTTC.

V is TRBV19 and J is TRBJ1-5; TRBD1 aligns across 7 bases. Trimming cost V 2 bases and J 4 bases; bases outside gene matches: 5. The CDR3 is 15 amino acids. Germline CDR1 reads LNHDA; CDR2 reads SQIVND (reference sequence). This CDR3 reads CASSIKQGWNQPQHF. In DNA, the CDR3 is TGTGCCAGTAGTATAAAACAGGGGTGGAATCAGCCCCAGCATTTT. Based on the CDR3 plus reference TRBV19 and TRBJ1-5, the full variable domain is DGGITQSPKYLFRKEGQNVTLSCEQNLNHDAMYWYRQDPGQGLRLIYYSQIVNDFQKGDIAEGYSVSREKKESFPLTVTSAQKNPTAFYLCASSIKQGWNQPQHFGDGTRLSIL.

This chain connects TRBV7-8 to TRBJ2-1, with D perhaps TRBD2 (5 bases). The CDR3 has 14 amino acids. The germline CDR1 and CDR2 sequences are SGHVS and FQNEAQ. Trimming removed 4 bases at V and 8 bases at J, with 15 bases between. The CDR3 coding sequence is TGTGCCAGCAGCTCCGGAGGTACTGCGGATGAGCAGTTCTTC. It specifies CASSSGGTADEQFF.

The chain is built from TRBV6-2 or TRBV6-3 and TRBJ2-5, with 9 bases lining up with TRBD2. Germline CDR1 MNHEY, CDR2 SVGEGT. With V trimmed by 0 bases and J by 4 bases, 0 bases remained unmatched. The CDR3 is 14 residues long. The CDR3, as DNA: TGTGCCAGCAGTTACTCTAGCGGGGGAGAGACCCAGTACTTC. Protein sequence: CASSYSSGGETQYF.

The chain is built from TRBV9 and TRBJ2-2; TRBD1 agrees at 7 bases. CDR1 and CDR2 from the germline V gene are SGDLS and YYNGEE. V trimming: 2 bases; J trimming: 2 bases; junction bases outside the gene matches: 6. This CDR3 spans 16 amino acids. CDR3 loop: CASSVYRGFNTGELFF. DNA of the CDR3: TGTGCCAGCAGCGTGTACAGGGGCTTTAACACCGGGGAGCTGTTTTTT.

The chain is built from TRBV11-2 and TRBJ1-1; 11 bases fit TRBD1. CDR1 and CDR2 (germline): SGHAT, FQNNGV. This CDR3 is built from 15 residues. The V and J ends lost 5 bases and 3 bases, in that order; junction bases with no gene match: 5. In DNA, the CDR3 is TGTGCCAGCAGCACTGGACAGGGGGCGTACACTGAAGCTTTCTTT. It is translated as CASSTGQGAYTEAFF. Full variable domain (rest looked up from reference TRBV11-2 and TRBJ1-1): EAGVAQSPRYKIIEKRQSVAFWCNPISGHATLYWYQQILGQGPKLLIQFQNNGVVDDSQLPKDRFSAERLKGVDSTLKIQPAKLEDSAVYLCASSTGQGAYTEAFFGQGTRLTVV.

The chain has TRBV18 and TRBJ1-1; 7 bases match TRBD1. V was pared by 2 bases and J by 2 bases, with 5 bases of the junction left unmatched. From germline, CDR1 is KGHSH and CDR2 LQKENI. There are 15 residues in the CDR3. The CDR3 coding sequence is TGTGCCAGCTCACCAGTCCGGGACAGCAACACTGAAGCTTTCTTT. It is translated as CASSPVRDSNTEAFF.

Details on this clone: A junction end diverges from the germline sequence, so it may reflect a read error. The CDR3 DNA follows: TGTGCCAGCAGTTCCGGACTAGCGGTCCTTTTT. This codes for CASSSGLAVLF. The V call is TRBV27, the J call TRBJ2-3; 10 positions match TRBD2. This CDR3 has 11 amino acids. Germline V lookup: CDR1 MNHEY, CDR2 SMNVEV (reference sequence).

The rearrangement links TRBV18 to TRBJ2-7, with D perhaps matching TRBD2 (6 bases). The V gene's germline CDR1 is KGHSH and CDR2 LQKENI. CDR3 size: 15 residues. The V end was cut by 3 bases, the J end by 2 bases, with 14 bases between. CDR3 residues: CASSPWGGTTYEQYF. CDR3 sequence (DNA): TGTGCCAGCTCACCGTGGGGCGGGACCACCTACGAGCAGTACTTC.

J is TRBJ1-6 and V is TRBV30, with 9 nucleotides matching TRBD1. The germline V gene encodes CDR1 GTSNPN and CDR2 SVGIG (reference sequence). This CDR3 has 15 residues. The ends lost 0 bases at V and 7 bases at J; junction bases unmatched: 4. The CDR3: CAWSVNDRGNSPLHF. CDR3 nucleotides: TGTGCCTGGAGTGTAAACGACAGGGGGAATTCACCCCTCCACTTT.

The gene calls are TRBV6-5 and TRBJ1-2, with 7 bases matching TRBD1. Germline V gives CDR1 MNHEY, CDR2 SVGAGI. V trimming: 5 bases; J trimming: 0 bases; junction bases outside the gene matches: 6. The CDR3 covers 15 residues. This chain's CDR3 is CASSHPGTANYGYTF. In DNA, the CDR3 is TGTGCCAGCAGTCATCCCGGGACAGCTAACTATGGCTACACCTTC.

This clone has only one observation. The chain couples TRBV18 to TRBJ1-2; TRBD1 might be the D (6 bases). Trimming cost V 2 bases and J 8 bases, with 18 bases left between them. Germline lookup yields CDR1 KGHSH and CDR2 LQKENI. This CDR3 has 15 amino acids. DNA of the CDR3: TGTGCCAGCTCACCAGTTAAAGGGACACCCTGGGGCTACACCTTC. Translating it yields CASSPVKGTPWGYTF.